This TCR beta chain was found in a study of cytomegalovirus exposure and HLA in healthy donors. The study ran its PCR with 60 Vbeta and 13 Jbeta primers. TCRdb's table, derived via immunoSEQ multiplex PCR, lists solely in-frame clones and lacks some. There are about 210,000 clones in the sample; over 80% occur only once, and approximately 5.7% lies in the top ten. Regarding this clone: The antigen remains undetermined.

Trimming shortened V by 2 bases and J by 0 bases, and 4 bases separated the two germline ends. The CDR3 runs to 12 residues. Germline loops: CDR1 SQVTM, CDR2 ANQGSEA. Points from the study as a whole: Presence/absence analyses supposed approximately even sequencing depth among donors. What a later analysis showed was that several of the most significant clusters appeared linked to common viral pathogens. Later analysis demonstrated an association between a missense DCLRE1C variant and TCR beta V- and J-gene trimming. In an earlier analysis, most TCR beta V segments were productive about 87% or about 30% of the time.

The source material was PBMCs. The clonotype originates from a man aged 35 to 55 in good health and CMV-seropositive. V and J are TRBV29-1 and TRBJ1-1; D remains ambiguous. The CDR3: CSVELVNTEAFF. The CDR3 nucleotides read TGCAGCGTTGAACTAGTGAACACTGAAGCTTTCTTT.